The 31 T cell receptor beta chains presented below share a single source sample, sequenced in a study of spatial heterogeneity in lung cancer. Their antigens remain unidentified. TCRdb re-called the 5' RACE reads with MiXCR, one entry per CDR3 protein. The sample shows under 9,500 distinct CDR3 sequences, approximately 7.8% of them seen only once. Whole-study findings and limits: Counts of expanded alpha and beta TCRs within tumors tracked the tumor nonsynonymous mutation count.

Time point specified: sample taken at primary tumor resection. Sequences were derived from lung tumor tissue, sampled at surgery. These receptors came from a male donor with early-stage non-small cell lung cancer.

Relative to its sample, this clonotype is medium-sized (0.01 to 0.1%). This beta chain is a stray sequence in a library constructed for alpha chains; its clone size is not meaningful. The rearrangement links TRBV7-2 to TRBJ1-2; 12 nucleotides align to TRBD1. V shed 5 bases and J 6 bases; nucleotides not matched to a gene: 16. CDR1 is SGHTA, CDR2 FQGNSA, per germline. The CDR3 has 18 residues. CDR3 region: CASSERTGTGGFRNGYTF. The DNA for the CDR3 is TGTGCCAGCAGCGAACGAACCGGGACAGGGGGCTTTAGAAATGGCTACACCTTC.

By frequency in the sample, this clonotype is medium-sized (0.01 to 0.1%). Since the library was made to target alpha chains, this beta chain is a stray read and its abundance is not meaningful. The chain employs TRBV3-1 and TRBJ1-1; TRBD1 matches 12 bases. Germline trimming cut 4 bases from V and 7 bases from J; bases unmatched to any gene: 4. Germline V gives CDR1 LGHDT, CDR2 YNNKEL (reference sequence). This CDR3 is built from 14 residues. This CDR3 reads CASSLRDRGLEAFF. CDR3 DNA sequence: TGTGCCAGCAGCCTCCGGGACAGGGGGCTTGAAGCTTTCTTT.

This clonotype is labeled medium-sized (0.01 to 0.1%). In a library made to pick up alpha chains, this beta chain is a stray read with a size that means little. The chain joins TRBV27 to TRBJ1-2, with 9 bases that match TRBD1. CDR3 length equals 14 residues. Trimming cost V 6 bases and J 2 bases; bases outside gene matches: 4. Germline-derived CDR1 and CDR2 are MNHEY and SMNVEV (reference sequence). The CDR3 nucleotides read TGTGCCAGCAGAACCGGGACAGGGAACTATGGCTACACCTTC. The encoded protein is CASRTGTGNYGYTF.

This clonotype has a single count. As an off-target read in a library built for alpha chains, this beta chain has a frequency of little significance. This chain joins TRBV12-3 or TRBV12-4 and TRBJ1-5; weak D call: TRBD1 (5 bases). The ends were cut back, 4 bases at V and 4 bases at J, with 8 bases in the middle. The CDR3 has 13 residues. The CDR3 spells CASSWDGNQPQHF. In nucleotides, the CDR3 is TGTGCCAGCAGTTGGGACGGGAATCAGCCCCAGCATTTT.

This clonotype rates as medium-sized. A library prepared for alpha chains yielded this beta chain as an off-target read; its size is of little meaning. The CDR3, as DNA: TGTGCCAGCAGCTTAAACAGGGGCGTAAGGAGCGGGGAGCTGTTTTTT. As protein: CASSLNRGVRSGELFF. This sequence joins TRBV7-8 and TRBJ2-2, with 7 bases fitting TRBD1. The CDR3 extends over 16 amino acids. Looked up from germline, CDR1 is SGHVS and CDR2 is FQNEAQ. J was trimmed by 7 bases and V by 2 bases; bases with no gene match: 10.

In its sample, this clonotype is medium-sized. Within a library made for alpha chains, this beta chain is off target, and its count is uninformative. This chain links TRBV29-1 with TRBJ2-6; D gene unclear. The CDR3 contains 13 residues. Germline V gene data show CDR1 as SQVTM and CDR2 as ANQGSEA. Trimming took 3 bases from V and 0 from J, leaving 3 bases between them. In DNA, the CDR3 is TGCAGCGTTGATGACTCTGGGGCCAACGTCCTGACTTTC. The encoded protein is CSVDDSGANVLTF.

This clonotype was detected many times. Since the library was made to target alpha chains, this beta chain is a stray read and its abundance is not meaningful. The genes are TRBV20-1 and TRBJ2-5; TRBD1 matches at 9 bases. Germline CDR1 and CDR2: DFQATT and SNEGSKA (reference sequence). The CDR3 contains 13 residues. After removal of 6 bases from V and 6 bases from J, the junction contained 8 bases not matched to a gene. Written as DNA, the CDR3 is TGCAGTGCCCGGGACAGGGTTTTAAAGACCCAGTACTTC. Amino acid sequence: CSARDRVLKTQYF.

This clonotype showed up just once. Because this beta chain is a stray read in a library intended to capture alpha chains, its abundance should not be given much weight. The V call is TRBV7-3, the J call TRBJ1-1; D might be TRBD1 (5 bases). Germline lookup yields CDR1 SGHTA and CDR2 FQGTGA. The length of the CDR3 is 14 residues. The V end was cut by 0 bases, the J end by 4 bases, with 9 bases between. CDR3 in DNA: TGTGCCAGCAGCTTAACACCAGGGTTCACTGAAGCTTTCTTT. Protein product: CASSLTPGFTEAFF.

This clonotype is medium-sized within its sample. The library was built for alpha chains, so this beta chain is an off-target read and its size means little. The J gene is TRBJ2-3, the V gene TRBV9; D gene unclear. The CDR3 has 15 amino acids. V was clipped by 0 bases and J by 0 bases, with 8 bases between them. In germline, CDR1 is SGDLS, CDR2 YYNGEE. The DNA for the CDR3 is TGTGCCAGCAGCGTAGCAGGTCCTAGCACAGATACGCAGTATTTT. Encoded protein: CASSVAGPSTDTQYF.

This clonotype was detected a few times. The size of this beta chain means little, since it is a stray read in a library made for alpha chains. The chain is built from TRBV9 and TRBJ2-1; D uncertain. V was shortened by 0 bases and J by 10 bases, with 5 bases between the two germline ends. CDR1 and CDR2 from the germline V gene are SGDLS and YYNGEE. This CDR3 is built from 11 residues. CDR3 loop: CASSVGAEQFF. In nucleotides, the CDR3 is TGTGCCAGCAGCGTAGGGGCCGAGCAGTTCTTC.

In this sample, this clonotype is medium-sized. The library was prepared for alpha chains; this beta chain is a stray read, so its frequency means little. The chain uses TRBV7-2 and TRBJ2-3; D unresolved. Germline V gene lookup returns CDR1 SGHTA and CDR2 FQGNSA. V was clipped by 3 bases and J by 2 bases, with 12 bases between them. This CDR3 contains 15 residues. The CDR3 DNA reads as TGTGCCAGCAGCTTTCGTAGTACTGCCACAGATACGCAGTATTTT. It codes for CASSFRSTATDTQYF. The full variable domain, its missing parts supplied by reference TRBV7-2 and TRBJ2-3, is GAGVSQSPSNKVTEKGKDVELRCDPISGHTALYWYRQSLGQGLEFLIYFQGNSAPDKSGLPSDRFSAERTGGSVSTLTIQRTQQEDSAVYLCASSFRSTATDTQYFGPGTRLTVL.

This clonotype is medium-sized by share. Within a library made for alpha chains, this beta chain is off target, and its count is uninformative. For the CDR3, the DNA is TGTGCCAGTAGTCCGGACACTGGGGCCAACGTCCTGACTTTC. Translating it yields CASSPDTGANVLTF. This rearrangement joins TRBV19 to TRBJ2-6, with D possibly TRBD1 on 5 matching bases. CDR1 is LNHDA, CDR2 SQIVND, per germline (reference sequence). V shed 5 bases and J shed 2 bases, with 7 bases lying between them. The CDR3 contains 14 residues.

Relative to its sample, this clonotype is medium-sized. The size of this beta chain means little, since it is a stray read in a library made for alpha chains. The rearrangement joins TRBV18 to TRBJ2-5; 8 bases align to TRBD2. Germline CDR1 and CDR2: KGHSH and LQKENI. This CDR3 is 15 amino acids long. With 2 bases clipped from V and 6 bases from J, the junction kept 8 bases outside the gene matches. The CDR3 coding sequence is TGTGCCAGCTCACCAGCGTCGGGAGGGGAAAAGACCCAGTACTTC. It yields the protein CASSPASGGEKTQYF.

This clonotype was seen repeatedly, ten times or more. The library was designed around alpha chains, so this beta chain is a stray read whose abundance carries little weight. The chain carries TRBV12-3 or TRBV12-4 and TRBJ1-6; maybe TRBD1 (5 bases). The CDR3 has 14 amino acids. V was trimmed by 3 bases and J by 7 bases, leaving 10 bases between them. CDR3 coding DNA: TGTGCCAGCAGTTTGGCAGGGACCAATTCACCCCTCCACTTT. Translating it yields CASSLAGTNSPLHF.

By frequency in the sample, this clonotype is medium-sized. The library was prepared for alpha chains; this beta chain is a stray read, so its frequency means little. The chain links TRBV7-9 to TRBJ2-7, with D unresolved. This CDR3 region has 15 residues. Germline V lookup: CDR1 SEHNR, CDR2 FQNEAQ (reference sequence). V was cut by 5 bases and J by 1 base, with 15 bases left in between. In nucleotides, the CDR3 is TGTGCCAGCAGCACAGATAAAGACTGGTCCTACGAGCAGTACTTC. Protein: CASSTDKDWSYEQYF.

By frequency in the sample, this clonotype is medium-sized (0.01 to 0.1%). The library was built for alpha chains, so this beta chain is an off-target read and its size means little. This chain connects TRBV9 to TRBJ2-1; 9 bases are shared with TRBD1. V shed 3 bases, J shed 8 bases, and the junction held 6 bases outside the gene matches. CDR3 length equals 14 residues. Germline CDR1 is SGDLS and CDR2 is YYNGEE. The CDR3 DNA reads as TGTGCCAGCAGCGCCGGGACAGGGTACGATGAGCAGTTCTTC. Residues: CASSAGTGYDEQFF.

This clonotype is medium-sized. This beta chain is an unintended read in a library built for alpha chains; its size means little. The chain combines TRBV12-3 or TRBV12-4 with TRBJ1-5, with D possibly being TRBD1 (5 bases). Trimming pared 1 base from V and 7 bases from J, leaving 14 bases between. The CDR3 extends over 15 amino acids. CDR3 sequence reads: CASSLVVGGGQPQHF. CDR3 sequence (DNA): TGTGCCAGCAGTTTAGTTGTCGGGGGAGGCCAGCCCCAGCATTTT.

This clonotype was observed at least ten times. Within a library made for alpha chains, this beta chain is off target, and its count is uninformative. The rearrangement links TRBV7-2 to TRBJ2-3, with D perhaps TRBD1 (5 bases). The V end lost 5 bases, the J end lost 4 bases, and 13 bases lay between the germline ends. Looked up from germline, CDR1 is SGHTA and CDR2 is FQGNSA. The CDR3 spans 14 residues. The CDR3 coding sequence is TGTGCCAGCAGCGCTCAGGGTGGCCCAGATACGCAGTATTTT. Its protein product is CASSAQGGPDTQYF.

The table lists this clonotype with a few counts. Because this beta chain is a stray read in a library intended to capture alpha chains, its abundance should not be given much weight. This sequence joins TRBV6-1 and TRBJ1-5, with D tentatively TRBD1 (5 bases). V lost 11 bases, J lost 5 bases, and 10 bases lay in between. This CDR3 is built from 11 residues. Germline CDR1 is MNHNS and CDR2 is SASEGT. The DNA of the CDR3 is TGTGCCCCGGGGGGGGATCAGCCCCAGCATTTT. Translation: CAPGGDQPQHF.

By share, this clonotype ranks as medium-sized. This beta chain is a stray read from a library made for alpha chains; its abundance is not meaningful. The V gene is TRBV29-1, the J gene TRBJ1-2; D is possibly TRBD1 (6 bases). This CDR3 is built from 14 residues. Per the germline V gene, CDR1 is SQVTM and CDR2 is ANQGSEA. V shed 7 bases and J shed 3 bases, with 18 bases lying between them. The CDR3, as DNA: TGCAGCGCCAGCGACGGGACAAACTACTATGGCTACACCTTC. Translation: CSASDGTNYYGYTF.

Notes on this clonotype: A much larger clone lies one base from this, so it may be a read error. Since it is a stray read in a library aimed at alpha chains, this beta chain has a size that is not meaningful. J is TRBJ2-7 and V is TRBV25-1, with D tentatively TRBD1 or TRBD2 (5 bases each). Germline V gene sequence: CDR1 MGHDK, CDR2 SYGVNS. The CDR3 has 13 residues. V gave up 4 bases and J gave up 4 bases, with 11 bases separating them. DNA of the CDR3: TGTGCCAGCAGTGTGGGGGTAAAATACGAGCAGTACTTC. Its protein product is CASSVGVKYEQYF.

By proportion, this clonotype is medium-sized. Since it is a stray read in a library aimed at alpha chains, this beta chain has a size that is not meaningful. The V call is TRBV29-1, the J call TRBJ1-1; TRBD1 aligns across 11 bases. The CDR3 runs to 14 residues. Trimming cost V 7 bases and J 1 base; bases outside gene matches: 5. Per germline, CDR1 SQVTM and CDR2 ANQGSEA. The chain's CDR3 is CSAGQGAGNTEAFF. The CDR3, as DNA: TGCAGCGCCGGACAGGGGGCGGGGAACACTGAAGCTTTCTTT.

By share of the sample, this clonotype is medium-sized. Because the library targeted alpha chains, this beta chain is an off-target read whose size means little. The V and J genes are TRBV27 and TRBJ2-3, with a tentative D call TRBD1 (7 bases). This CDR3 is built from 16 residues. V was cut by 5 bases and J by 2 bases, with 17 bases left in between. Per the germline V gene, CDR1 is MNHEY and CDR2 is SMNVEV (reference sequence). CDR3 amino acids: CASSPRAGGHTDTQYF. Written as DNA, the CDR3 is TGTGCCAGCAGTCCCCGTGCAGGGGGGCACACAGATACGCAGTATTTT.

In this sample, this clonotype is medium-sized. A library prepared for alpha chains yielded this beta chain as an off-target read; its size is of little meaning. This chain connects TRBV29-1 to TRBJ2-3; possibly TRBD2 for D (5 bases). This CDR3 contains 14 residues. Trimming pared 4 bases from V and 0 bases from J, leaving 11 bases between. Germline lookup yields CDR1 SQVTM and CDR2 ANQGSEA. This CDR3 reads CSVAGITSTDTQYF. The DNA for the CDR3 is TGCAGCGTTGCGGGAATTACTAGCACAGATACGCAGTATTTT.

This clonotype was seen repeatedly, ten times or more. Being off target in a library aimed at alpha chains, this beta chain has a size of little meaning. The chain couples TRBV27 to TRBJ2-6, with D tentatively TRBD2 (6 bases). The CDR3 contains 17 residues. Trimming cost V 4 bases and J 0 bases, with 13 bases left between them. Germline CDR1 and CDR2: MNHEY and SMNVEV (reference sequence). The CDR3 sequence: CASSSRRGYSGANVLTF. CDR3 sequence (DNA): TGTGCCAGCAGTTCCCGTCGGGGGTACTCTGGGGCCAACGTCCTGACTTTC.

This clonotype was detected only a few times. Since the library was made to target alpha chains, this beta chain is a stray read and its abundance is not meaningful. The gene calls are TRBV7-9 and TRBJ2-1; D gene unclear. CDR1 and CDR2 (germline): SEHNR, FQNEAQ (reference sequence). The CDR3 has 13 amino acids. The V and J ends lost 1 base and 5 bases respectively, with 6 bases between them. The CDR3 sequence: CASSLGTHNEQFF. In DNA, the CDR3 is TGTGCCAGCAGCTTAGGTACTCACAATGAGCAGTTCTTC. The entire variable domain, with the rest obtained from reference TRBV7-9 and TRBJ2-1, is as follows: DTGVSQNPRHKITKRGQNVTFRCDPISEHNRLYWYRQTLGQGPEFLTYFQNEAQLEKSRLLSDRFSAERPKGSFSTLEIQRTEQGDSAMYLCASSLGTHNEQFFGPGTRLTVL.

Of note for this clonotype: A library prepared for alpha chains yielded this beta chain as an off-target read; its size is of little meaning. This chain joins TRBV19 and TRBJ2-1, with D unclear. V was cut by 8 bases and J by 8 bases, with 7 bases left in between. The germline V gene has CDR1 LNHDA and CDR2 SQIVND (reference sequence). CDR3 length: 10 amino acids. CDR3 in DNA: TGTGCCAGTGGTGGGTATGAGCAGTTCTTC. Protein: CASGGYEQFF. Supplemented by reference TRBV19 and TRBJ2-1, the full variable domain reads DGGITQSPKYLFRKEGQNVTLSCEQNLNHDAMYWYRQDPGQGLRLIYYSQIVNDFQKGDIAEGYSVSREKKESFPLTVTSAQKNPTAFYLCASGGYEQFFGPGTRLTVL.

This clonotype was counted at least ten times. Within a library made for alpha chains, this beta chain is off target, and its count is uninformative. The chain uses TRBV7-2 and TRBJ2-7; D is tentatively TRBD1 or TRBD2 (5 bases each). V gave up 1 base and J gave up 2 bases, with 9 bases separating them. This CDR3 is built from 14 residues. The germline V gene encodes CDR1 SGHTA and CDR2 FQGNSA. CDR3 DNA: TGTGCCAGCAGCTTAGGGGGGACGGCCTACGAGCAGTACTTC. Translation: CASSLGGTAYEQYF. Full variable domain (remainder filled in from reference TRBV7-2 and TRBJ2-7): GAGVSQSPSNKVTEKGKDVELRCDPISGHTALYWYRQSLGQGLEFLIYFQGNSAPDKSGLPSDRFSAERTGGSVSTLTIQRTQQEDSAVYLCASSLGGTAYEQYFGPGTRLTVT.

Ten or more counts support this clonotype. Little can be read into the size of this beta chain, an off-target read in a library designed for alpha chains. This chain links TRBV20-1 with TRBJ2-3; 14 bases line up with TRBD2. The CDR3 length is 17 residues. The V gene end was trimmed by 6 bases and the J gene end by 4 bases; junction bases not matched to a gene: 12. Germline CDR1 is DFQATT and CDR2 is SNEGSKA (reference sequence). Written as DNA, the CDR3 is TGCAGTGCACTGACTAGCGGGAGGGATCCTAGGGCAGATACGCAGTATTTT. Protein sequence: CSALTSGRDPRADTQYF.

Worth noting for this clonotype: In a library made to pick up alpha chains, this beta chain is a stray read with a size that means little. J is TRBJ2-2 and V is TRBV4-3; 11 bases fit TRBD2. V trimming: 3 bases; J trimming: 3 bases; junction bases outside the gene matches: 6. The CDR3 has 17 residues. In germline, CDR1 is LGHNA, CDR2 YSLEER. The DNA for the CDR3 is TGCGCCAGCAGCCATGATCCGGGACTAGCGGACACCGGGGAGCTGTTTTTT. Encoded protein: CASSHDPGLADTGELFF.

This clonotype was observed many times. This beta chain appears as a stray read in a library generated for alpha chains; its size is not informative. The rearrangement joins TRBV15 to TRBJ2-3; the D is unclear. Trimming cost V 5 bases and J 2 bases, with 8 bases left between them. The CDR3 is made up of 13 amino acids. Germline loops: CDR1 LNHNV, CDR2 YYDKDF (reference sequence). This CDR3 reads CATSVPFTDTQYF. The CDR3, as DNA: TGTGCCACCAGCGTCCCGTTCACAGATACGCAGTATTTT.